What follows describes a single T cell receptor beta chain. No antigen is known for it. Focal radiation plus CTLA-4 blockade with ipilimumab was given to patients with chemo-refractory metastatic non-small-cell lung cancer. These data originate in a study of radiotherapy plus CTLA-4 blockade in lung cancer. For the study at large: For about 19% of patients, objective responses occurred, and approximately 31% had disease control.

The CDR3 has 14 residues. The V end was cut by 5 bases, the J end by 3 bases, with 13 bases between. In germline, CDR1 is LNHDA, CDR2 SQIVND (reference sequence). Measured with immunoSEQ multiplex PCR; TCRdb has only the in-frame clones, and not every one. Among tens of thousands of clones listed, roughly four fifths were seen once. General study findings and limits: Early blood T cell clone dynamics reportedly forecast response best, with interferon-beta. Tumor-derived TCR clones expanded in blood after radiotherapy plus ipilimumab.

This TCR derives from a human donor with non-small cell lung cancer who had a complete response to radiotherapy plus ipilimumab. This material consisted of peripheral blood, taken from a patient treated with radiotherapy plus ipilimumab. The chain has TRBV19 and TRBJ1-2, with D perhaps matching TRBD1 (6 bases). The CDR3 here is CASSRQVLDYGYTF. The CDR3 DNA sequence: TGTGCCAGTAGTCGACAGGTACTCGACTATGGCTACACCTTC.